One and the same sample provided the 8 T cell receptor beta chains below, sequenced in a study of blood T cell repertoires in COVID-19. Sequenced by immunoSEQ multiplex PCR; TCRdb stores in-frame clones only, minus some. The repertoire holds about 140,000 clones, with 70% to 90% as singletons. The source material was peripheral blood. The receptors here all came from an older woman with acute or convalescent COVID-19.

V usage is TRBV19 and J usage is TRBJ1-5, with D maybe TRBD1 (6 bases). V lost 5 bases and J lost 0, with 14 bases in between. Germline V gives CDR1 LNHDA, CDR2 SQIVND (reference sequence). The CDR3 has 16 residues. CDR3 region: CASSEQGTRSNQPQHF. In DNA, the CDR3 is TGTGCCAGTAGTGAACAGGGCACTCGTAGCAATCAGCCCCAGCATTTT.

V gene TRBV12-3 or TRBV12-4 combines with J gene TRBJ2-7; TRBD2 aligns across 7 bases. The CDR3 has 13 residues. V gave up 6 bases and J gave up 3 bases; unmatched junction bases: 5. CDR3 sequence (DNA): TGTGCCAGCAGACGACTAGCCGGCTACGAGCAGTACTTC. Its protein is CASRRLAGYEQYF.

V usage is TRBV6-6 and J usage is TRBJ1-1; D is perhaps TRBD1 (5 bases). V gave up 8 bases and J gave up 6 bases, with 13 bases separating them. The CDR3 extends over 12 amino acids. The germline gives CDR1 MNHNY, CDR2 SVGAGI (reference sequence). This CDR3 reads CASESTGSEAFF. CDR3 DNA sequence: TGTGCCAGCGAGAGTACAGGCTCTGAAGCTTTCTTT.

This clone was seen a single time. The CDR3 DNA reads as TGTGCCAGTAGTATAGATCTATTCGACAGGTTGAACACTGAAGCTTTCTTT. Translation gives CASSIDLFDRLNTEAFF. This chain joins TRBV19 and TRBJ1-1; D is possibly TRBD1 (6 bases). Germline-derived CDR1 and CDR2 are LNHDA and SQIVND (reference sequence). The germline V and J ends were trimmed by 0 bases and 0 bases, with 14 bases remaining between them. CDR3 length: 17 amino acids.

The chain employs TRBV19 and TRBJ1-5; TRBD1 agrees at 9 bases. Germline-derived CDR1 and CDR2 are LNHDA and SQIVND (reference sequence). With 8 bases clipped from V and 1 base from J, the junction kept 12 bases outside the gene matches. The CDR3 sequence is 17 residues long. The CDR3 nucleotides are TGTGCCAGTCTGTCCCTCGGACAGGGGATGAGCAATCAGCCCCAGCATTTT. Translating it yields CASLSLGQGMSNQPQHF.

This chain uses TRBV6-5 with TRBJ2-3; 8 bases are a match to TRBD2. CDR3 length equals 15 residues. Germline-derived CDR1 and CDR2 are MNHEY and SVGAGI. After removal of 8 bases from V and 2 bases from J, the junction contained 9 bases not matched to a gene. The CDR3: CASCFGAGATDTQYF. CDR3 nucleotides: TGTGCCAGCTGCTTCGGAGCGGGGGCCACAGATACGCAGTATTTT.

This rearrangement joins TRBV29-1 to TRBJ1-1; a possible D gene is TRBD1 (6 bases). This CDR3 contains 12 residues. Looked up from germline, CDR1 is SQVTM and CDR2 is ANQGSEA. V lost 5 bases, J lost 2 bases, and 9 bases lay in between. In nucleotides, the CDR3 is TGCAGCGTTTCACAGGGAAACACTGAAGCTTTCTTT. Its protein product is CSVSQGNTEAFF.

The rearrangement links TRBV7-8 to TRBJ1-2, with D possibly TRBD1 on 6 matching bases. This CDR3 spans 15 amino acids. Trimming removed 5 bases from V and 2 bases from J, with 15 bases in between. Germline CDR1 and CDR2: SGHVS and FQNEAQ. CDR3: CASSPFRGQNYGYTF. The CDR3 DNA follows: TGTGCCAGCAGCCCCTTCCGCGGACAGAACTATGGCTACACCTTC.